These 10 T cell receptor beta chains originate from one sample sequenced in a study of T cell repertoires in cytomegalovirus infection. TCRdb used MiXCR to reprocess the reads, holding one entry per CDR3 protein. Seen here are roughly 320,000 distinct CDR3 sequences, 8% to 9.5% observed once, and the top ten hold around 4.1%. The sample taken for sequencing was PBMCs. The source is a human donor in good health (CMV status not recorded). Some clones in this sample may be carry-over from other donors' samples.

This clonotype was recorded many times. This chain joins TRBV7-2 and TRBJ2-1, with TRBD2 matching over 7 bases. The CDR3 extends over 14 amino acids. Unmatched junction bases numbered 11, after V lost 5 bases and J lost 10 bases. The germline gives CDR1 SGHTA, CDR2 FQGNSA. DNA of the CDR3: TGTGCCAGCAGCCTCCCGGGCGGGGGAGGGGAGCAGTTCTTC. Translation gives CASSLPGGGGEQFF.

Ten or more counts support this clonotype. The V gene is TRBV28, the J gene TRBJ2-7, with 8 nucleotides matching TRBD1. V lost 6 bases to trimming and J lost 7 bases; unmatched junction nucleotides: 5. Germline CDR1 reads MDHEN; CDR2 reads SYDVKM. This CDR3 has 12 amino acids. In nucleotides, the CDR3 is TGTGCCAGCAGCCTTCGACAGGGGGAGCAGTACTTC. This sequence encodes CASSLRQGEQYF.

This clonotype was seen more than once but under ten times. V usage is TRBV12-3 or TRBV12-4 and J usage is TRBJ1-1; D is undetermined. The CDR3 consists of 14 residues. Deletions cut 3 bases from V and 2 bases from J, with 10 bases between. The DNA for the CDR3 is TGTGCCAGCAGTTTGTCGGGTTATAACACTGAAGCTTTCTTT. Amino acid sequence: CASSLSGYNTEAFF.

This chain connects TRBV12-3 or TRBV12-4 to TRBJ1-5, with a tentative D call TRBD1 (5 bases). The CDR3 has 13 residues. V lost 7 bases to trimming and J lost 6 bases, with 13 bases between them. The CDR3 loop is CASTSWGGQPQHF. The CDR3 bases are TGTGCCAGCACCTCGTGGGGGGGTCAGCCCCAGCATTTT.

The chain couples TRBV12-3 or TRBV12-4 to TRBJ2-3, with TRBD2 identical over 7 bases. V gave up 4 bases and J gave up 4 bases; unmatched junction bases: 8. This CDR3 is built from 15 residues. CDR3 protein: CASSYPRGESDTQYF. The CDR3 region has the DNA TGTGCCAGCAGTTACCCCCGGGGGGAATCAGATACGCAGTATTTT.

The chain combines TRBV11-2 with TRBJ2-7; no definite D call. This CDR3 comprises 14 residues. The V end was cut by 0 bases, the J end by 5 bases, with 11 bases between. Germline V gene data show CDR1 as SGHAT and CDR2 as FQNNGV. The chain's CDR3 is CASSLEWGTNEQYF. The CDR3 DNA reads TGTGCCAGCAGCTTAGAATGGGGAACGAACGAGCAGTACTTC.

The chain links TRBV27 to TRBJ2-2; TRBD1 is a possible D gene (5 bases). CDR1 is MNHEY, CDR2 SMNVEV, per germline (reference sequence). The CDR3 spans 12 residues. The ends were cut back, 7 bases at V and 7 bases at J, with 10 bases in the middle. The CDR3 region is CASTWGGGELFF. CDR3 DNA: TGTGCCAGCACCTGGGGCGGCGGGGAGCTGTTTTTT.

This clonotype has a count of ten or more. The genes are TRBV7-2 and TRBJ1-2, with D possibly TRBD1 on 5 matching bases. This CDR3 contains 15 residues. V was pared by 2 bases and J by 3 bases, with 13 bases between. CDR1 SGHTA and CDR2 FQGNSA come from the germline V gene. Here the CDR3 DNA reads TGTGCCAGCAGCTTATCCCAGGACACCTACTATGGCTACACCTTC. It translates to CASSLSQDTYYGYTF.

This clonotype was seen at least ten times. The V gene is TRBV7-2, the J gene TRBJ2-7; D is perhaps TRBD2 (6 bases). Germline loops: CDR1 SGHTA, CDR2 FQGNSA. The CDR3 is 19 amino acids. Trimming stripped 5 bases from V and 2 bases from J, with 28 bases between. CDR3 residues: CASSLQRVRGDFQPYEQYF. The CDR3 DNA follows: TGTGCCAGCAGCCTCCAGAGAGTCAGAGGGGACTTCCAACCCTACGAGCAGTACTTC.

Of note for this clonotype: A much larger clone lies a single base off, so this may be a read error. The rearrangement joins TRBV19 to TRBJ1-5; D may be TRBD1 (5 bases). The V gene's germline CDR1 is LNHDA and CDR2 SQIVND (reference sequence). CDR3 length: 16 residues. Trimming left V 6 bases short and J 3 bases short, with 18 bases between. The DNA for the CDR3 is TGTGCCAGTAGCCCAGGCAGGGTTTTGGCCAATCAGCCCCAGCATTTT. Translated: CASSPGRVLANQPQHF.